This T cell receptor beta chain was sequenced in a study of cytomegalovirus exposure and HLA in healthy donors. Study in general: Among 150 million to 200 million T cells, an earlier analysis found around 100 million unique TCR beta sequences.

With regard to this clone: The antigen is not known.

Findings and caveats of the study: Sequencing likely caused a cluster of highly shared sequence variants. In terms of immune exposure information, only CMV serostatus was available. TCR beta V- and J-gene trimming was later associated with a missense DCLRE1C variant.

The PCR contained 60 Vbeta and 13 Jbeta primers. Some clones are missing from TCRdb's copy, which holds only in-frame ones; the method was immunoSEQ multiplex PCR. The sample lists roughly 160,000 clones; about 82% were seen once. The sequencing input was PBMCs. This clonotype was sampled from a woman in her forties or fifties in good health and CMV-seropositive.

In DNA, the CDR3 is TGTGCCAGCTCACCAGGGGCTGCCTCTGGCACAGATACGCAGTATTTT. Translating gives CASSPGAASGTDTQYF. V usage is TRBV18 and J usage is TRBJ2-3, with a possible D match to TRBD1 (5 bases). The length of the CDR3 is 16 residues. V shed 2 bases and J shed 1 base, with 13 bases lying between them. Germline V gene sequence: CDR1 KGHSH, CDR2 LQKENI.